The 2 T cell receptor beta chains reported below all come from one sample, sequenced in a study of OX40 agonist ivuxolimab in advanced cancers. Profiled with immunoSEQ multiplex PCR; TCRdb holds only in-frame clones, not every one. The table lists 76,000 or so clones, roughly 85% of them singletons. The input for sequencing was CD4+ or CD8+ T cells sorted from blood, taken in a trial of the OX40 agonist ivuxolimab. Every receptor here comes from an adult with an advanced solid tumor such as melanoma, head and neck, liver or kidney cancer.

The chain has TRBV29-1 and TRBJ2-1, with TRBD2 identical over 11 bases. The V and J ends lost 6 bases and 4 bases, in that order; junction bases with no gene match: 11. Germline V gene lookup returns CDR1 SQVTM and CDR2 ANQGSEA. The CDR3 is 16 residues long. The CDR3 region has the DNA TGCAGCGTATCACTAGCGGGGGTGTCGGGTTACAATGAGCAGTTCTTC. This sequence encodes CSVSLAGVSGYNEQFF.

The chain joins TRBV19 to TRBJ1-5, with D perhaps matching TRBD1 (5 bases). The CDR3 contains 13 residues. The germline CDR1 and CDR2 sequences are LNHDA and SQIVND (reference sequence). The V gene lost 4 bases and the J gene lost 5 bases, with 9 bases spanning the gap. CDR3 bases: TGTGCCAGTAGTACCCAGGGAGATCAGCCCCAGCATTTT. It yields the protein CASSTQGDQPQHF.